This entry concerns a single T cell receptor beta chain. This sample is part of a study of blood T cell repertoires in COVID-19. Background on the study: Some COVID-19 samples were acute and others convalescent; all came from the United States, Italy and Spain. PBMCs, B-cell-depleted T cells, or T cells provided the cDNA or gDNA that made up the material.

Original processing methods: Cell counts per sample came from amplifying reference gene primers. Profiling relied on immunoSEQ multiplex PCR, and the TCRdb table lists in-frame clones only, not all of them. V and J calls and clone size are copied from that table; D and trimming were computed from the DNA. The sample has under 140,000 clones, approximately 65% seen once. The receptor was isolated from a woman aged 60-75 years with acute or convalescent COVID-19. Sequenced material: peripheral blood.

CDR3 protein: CASSGGGRYEQYF. CDR3 in DNA: TGTGCCAGCAGTGGCGGGGGGCGCTACGAGCAGTACTTC. The rearrangement links TRBV5-5 to TRBJ2-7, with 8 bases matching TRBD2. Germline-derived CDR1 and CDR2 are SGHKS and YYEKEE (reference sequence). After removal of 5 bases from V and 3 bases from J, the junction contained 4 bases not matched to a gene. The CDR3 consists of 13 residues.